The 27 T cell receptor beta chains below all came from one sample that was sequenced in a study of T cells in Graves' hyperthyroidism and ophthalmopathy. Amplified regions were TCR beta CDR3 sequences from RNA transcripts. Primed by the HTBI set, a first-round RT-PCR was run on the TCR CDR3. A single record per CDR3 protein comes from TCRdb applying MiXCR to the multiplex PCR reads. The data contain roughly 300,000 distinct CDR3 sequences, about 15% of them seen just once; the ten biggest clones take up 20% to 25%. Source material: blood. The receptors shown here come from a woman in her twenties or thirties with Graves' hyperthyroidism.

The chain has TRBV11-2 and TRBJ2-5, with TRBD2 matching 8 bases. Germline V gives CDR1 SGHAT, CDR2 FQNNGV. The CDR3 is 16 residues long. V gave up 6 bases and J gave up 5 bases; unmatched junction bases: 14. The CDR3 DNA sequence: TGTGCCAGCAGGTCAATAGCGGGAAGGCGCCAGGAGACCCAGTACTTC. Its translation: CASRSIAGRRQETQYF.

J is TRBJ2-7 and V is TRBV6-1; D is ambiguous. Trimming left V 2 bases short and J 9 bases short, with 8 bases between. The CDR3 is 11 residues long. Per the germline V gene, CDR1 is MNHNS and CDR2 is SASEGT. The CDR3 DNA reads as TGTGCCAGCAGTGAACTGCAGATGCAGTACTTC. Translating gives CASSELQMQYF.

This clonotype was observed many times. V gene TRBV11-2 combines with J gene TRBJ2-1; D gene unclear. V was pared by 2 bases and J by 6 bases, with 14 bases between. The CDR3 totals 15 residues. Germline V gene lookup returns CDR1 SGHAT and CDR2 FQNNGV. The CDR3 DNA sequence: TGTGCCAGCAGCTTACGGGTCACCAGTCGCAATGAGCAGTTCTTC. Translating gives CASSLRVTSRNEQFF.

The table lists this clonotype with many counts. The rearrangement joins TRBV27 to TRBJ2-4; D is ambiguous. Looked up from germline, CDR1 is MNHEY and CDR2 is SMNVEV (reference sequence). This CDR3 has 14 residues. Trimming removed 4 bases at V and 0 bases at J, with 7 bases between. CDR3 region: CASSSALAKNIQYF. The DNA for the CDR3 is TGTGCCAGCAGTTCAGCTCTAGCCAAAAACATTCAGTACTTC.

This clonotype was seen many times. The gene calls are TRBV6-5 and TRBJ2-3; D is possibly TRBD2 (6 bases). Germline V gene sequence: CDR1 MNHEY, CDR2 SVGAGI. The CDR3 covers 17 residues. V gave up 0 bases and J gave up 0 bases, with 13 bases separating them. CDR3 protein: CASSYSTLAASTDTQYF. The DNA of the CDR3 is TGTGCCAGCAGTTACTCGACACTAGCTGCTAGCACAGATACGCAGTATTTT.

The chain uses TRBV19 and TRBJ1-5, with 8 bases that match TRBD1. CDR3 length equals 13 residues. V lost 8 bases and J lost 3; bases outside the gene matches: 3. Germline CDR1 and CDR2: LNHDA and SQIVND (reference sequence). The CDR3 nucleotides read TGTGCCAGTGCAGGGGGCGTCAATCAGCCCCAGCATTTT. Residues: CASAGGVNQPQHF.

This clonotype was observed a few times. The chain has TRBV9 and TRBJ2-1; D is undetermined. The CDR3 runs to 14 residues. V was shortened by 3 bases and J by 10 bases, with 17 bases between the two germline ends. Germline V CDR1 and CDR2: SGDLS, YYNGEE. The CDR3 DNA sequence: TGTGCCAGCAGCGGAGCCCCCGGGCACCAGGAGCAGTTCTTC. Its translation: CASSGAPGHQEQFF.

As concerns this clonotype: A read error may produce the germline difference seen at one junction end. The V call is TRBV29-1, the J call TRBJ1-1; weak D call: TRBD1 (5 bases). Germline V gene lookup returns CDR1 SQVTM and CDR2 ANQGSEA. The CDR3 extends over 14 amino acids. CDR3 DNA sequence: TGCAGCGTGGAAGCAGGGAGAAGGTACACTGAAGCTTTCTTT. Translated: CSVEAGRRYTEAFF.

CDR3 loop: CASSSSGDNQPQHF. The CDR3 DNA follows: TGTGCCAGTAGTTCGTCAGGGGACAATCAGCCCCAGCATTTT. This chain uses TRBV19 with TRBJ1-5; D is perhaps TRBD1 (6 bases). V was clipped by 5 bases and J by 3 bases, with 11 bases between them. Germline CDR1 LNHDA, CDR2 SQIVND (reference sequence). The CDR3 runs 14 residues. The whole variable domain, filled in from reference TRBV19 and TRBJ1-5, reads DGGITQSPKYLFRKEGQNVTLSCEQNLNHDAMYWYRQDPGQGLRLIYYSQIVNDFQKGDIAEGYSVSREKKESFPLTVTSAQKNPTAFYLCASSSSGDNQPQHFGDGTRLSIL.

The rearrangement uses TRBV19 and TRBJ2-5; TRBD2 aligns across 8 bases. V shed 1 base, J shed 5 bases, and the junction held 6 bases outside the gene matches. Germline V gives CDR1 LNHDA, CDR2 SQIVND (reference sequence). The CDR3 loop spans 15 amino acids. CDR3 sequence: CASSIVPSGSETQYF. CDR3 DNA sequence: TGTGCCAGTAGTATAGTCCCGAGCGGGAGCGAGACCCAGTACTTC.

This chain uses TRBV14 with TRBJ2-6, with 8 bases that match TRBD1. Germline-derived CDR1 and CDR2 are SGHDN and FVKESK. The CDR3 totals 16 residues. Trimming took 1 base from V and 3 from J; bases not matched to a gene: 2. CDR3 protein: CASSQGQGRGANVLTF. CDR3 in DNA: TGTGCCAGCAGCCAAGGACAGGGGCGTGGGGCCAACGTCCTGACTTTC.

This clonotype was found once. This chain uses TRBV5-5 with TRBJ2-7; D might be TRBD1 (6 bases). Trimming cost V 1 base and J 6 bases, with 14 bases left between them. The CDR3 has 14 amino acids. Germline loops: CDR1 SGHKS, CDR2 YYEKEE (reference sequence). CDR3 coding DNA: TGTGCCAGCAGCTTGTTGACAGGCCCGGTCGAGCAGTACTTC. It encodes CASSLLTGPVEQYF.

At least ten counts were recorded for this clonotype. J is TRBJ2-1 and V is TRBV2; D uncertain. The CDR3 is made up of 12 amino acids. V gave up 1 base and J gave up 3 bases, with 1 base separating them. Per germline, CDR1 SNHLY and CDR2 FYNNEI. The CDR3 loop reads CASSEGYNEQFF. The CDR3 DNA is TGTGCCAGCAGTGAAGGCTACAATGAGCAGTTCTTC.

This clonotype was seen ten or more times. The chain employs TRBV20-1 and TRBJ1-3, with no clear D. Trimming cost V 4 bases and J 0 bases, with 7 bases left between them. The CDR3 extends over 13 amino acids. The V gene's germline CDR1 is DFQATT and CDR2 SNEGSKA (reference sequence). CDR3 in amino acids: CSATQSSGNTIYF. CDR3 in DNA: TGCAGTGCTACACAGAGCTCTGGAAACACCATATATTTT.

This clonotype came up a few times. The chain is built from TRBV19 and TRBJ2-3, with TRBD2 identical over 9 bases. The ends lost 4 bases at V and 2 bases at J; junction bases unmatched: 1. CDR1 and CDR2 (germline): LNHDA, SQIVND (reference sequence). The length of the CDR3 is 14 residues. The CDR3 region has the DNA TGTGCCAGTAGTAGCGGGAGGGACACAGATACGCAGTATTTT. This gives the protein CASSSGRDTDTQYF.

This clonotype was seen many times. This chain uses TRBV25-1 with TRBJ1-6, with D maybe TRBD1 (5 bases). CDR1 MGHDK and CDR2 SYGVNS come from the germline V gene. Trimming cost V 3 bases and J 7 bases, with 16 bases left between them. This CDR3 spans 16 amino acids. The DNA for the CDR3 is TGTGCCAGCAGTGACTCGACCGGGACGGTCAATTCACCCCTCCACTTT. This translates into CASSDSTGTVNSPLHF.

In its sample, this clonotype was seen many times. The genes are TRBV20-1 and TRBJ2-7; D is unresolved. The CDR3 is made up of 12 amino acids. CDR1 and CDR2 from the germline V gene are DFQATT and SNEGSKA (reference sequence). V was cut by 3 bases and J by 4 bases, with 10 bases left in between. The CDR3 DNA reads as TGCAGTGCTAGGGCGGTGATTTACGAGCAGTACTTC. Its protein product is CSARAVIYEQYF.

This clonotype was counted only a few times. The V call is TRBV6-1, the J call TRBJ2-2; a weak D match, TRBD2 (5 bases). This CDR3 contains 15 residues. Trimming cost V 2 bases and J 6 bases, with 13 bases left between them. Germline CDR1 and CDR2: MNHNS and SASEGT. Here the CDR3 reads CASSEPGLGAGELFF. The CDR3 DNA reads as TGTGCCAGCAGTGAACCCGGACTTGGTGCCGGGGAGCTGTTTTTT.

This chain links TRBV7-2 with TRBJ1-4, with D unresolved. The CDR3 runs to 15 residues. In germline, CDR1 is SGHTA, CDR2 FQGNSA. The V and J ends lost 6 bases and 2 bases respectively, with 13 bases between them. CDR3: CASSSQRGTNEKLFF. The CDR3 coding sequence is TGTGCCAGCAGTTCTCAAAGAGGGACTAATGAAAAACTGTTTTTT.

This clonotype was observed many times. V usage is TRBV7-2 and J usage is TRBJ1-4; D is possibly TRBD1 (6 bases). The CDR3 has 14 residues. With 8 bases removed from V and 8 bases from J, the gap between germline ends came to 18 bases. The V gene's germline CDR1 is SGHTA and CDR2 FQGNSA. The CDR3 sequence is CASGAGAMFEKLFF. The CDR3 DNA reads as TGTGCCAGCGGAGCAGGGGCAATGTTCGAAAAACTGTTTTTT.

This sequence joins TRBV7-2 and TRBJ2-4; TRBD2 is a possible D gene (5 bases). The V gene's germline CDR1 is SGHTA and CDR2 FQGNSA. Trimming left V 1 base short and J 0 bases short, with 13 bases between. CDR3 size: 17 residues. CDR3 loop: CASSLEGSALAKNIQYF. The DNA for the CDR3 is TGTGCCAGCAGCTTAGAGGGTAGCGCATTAGCCAAAAACATTCAGTACTTC.

V gene TRBV5-1 combines with J gene TRBJ2-2; 8 bases agree with TRBD1. Germline V lookup: CDR1 SGHRS, CDR2 YFSETQ. V gave up 3 bases and J gave up 4 bases; unmatched junction bases: 5. The CDR3 extends over 15 amino acids. In DNA, the CDR3 is TGCGCCAGCAGCTCCGGACAGGGAGGCACCGGGGAGCTGTTTTTT. Amino acid sequence: CASSSGQGGTGELFF.

The gene calls are TRBV6-1 and TRBJ1-2; no reliable D call. CDR3 length: 13 residues. Trimming cost V 6 bases and J 1 base, with 9 bases left between them. Per germline, CDR1 MNHNS and CDR2 SASEGT. CDR3: CASSPQVNYGYTF. For the CDR3, the DNA is TGTGCCAGCAGCCCCCAGGTTAACTATGGCTACACCTTC.

This clonotype has at least ten counts. The CDR3 loop is CASSELAGNNEQFF. In nucleotides, the CDR3 is TGTGCCAGCAGTGAACTAGCGGGAAACAATGAGCAGTTCTTC. V usage is TRBV2 and J usage is TRBJ2-1; 9 bases agree with TRBD2. The CDR3 is made up of 14 amino acids. Germline V lookup: CDR1 SNHLY, CDR2 FYNNEI. Trimming took 2 bases from V and 5 from J; bases not matched to a gene: 1.

This clonotype has at least ten counts. The chain has TRBV28 and TRBJ2-1; a possible D gene is TRBD2 (6 bases). Trimming removed 7 bases from V and 3 bases from J, with 19 bases in between. CDR1 and CDR2 from the germline V gene are MDHEN and SYDVKM. This CDR3 has 16 residues. The DNA for the CDR3 is TGTGCCAGCATCAAGGGTGGACTACCCCGCTACAATGAGCAGTTCTTC. Protein product: CASIKGGLPRYNEQFF.

This clonotype showed up many times. The chain combines TRBV19 with TRBJ1-5, with D possibly TRBD1 on 5 matching bases. Germline V gene lookup returns CDR1 LNHDA and CDR2 SQIVND (reference sequence). Trimming left V 3 bases short and J 0 bases short, with 6 bases between. The CDR3 consists of 14 residues. In nucleotides, the CDR3 is TGTGCCAGTAGTATGGGGCGTAGCAATCAGCCCCAGCATTTT. The encoded protein is CASSMGRSNQPQHF.

The chain recombines TRBV6-2 or TRBV6-3 with TRBJ2-1; maybe TRBD1 (6 bases). The CDR3 length is 15 residues. Germline CDR1 is MNHEY and CDR2 is SVGEGT. V shed 6 bases and J shed 8 bases, with 20 bases lying between them. This CDR3 reads CASSSWAGESYEQFF. The CDR3 nucleotides read TGTGCCAGCAGCTCATGGGCAGGGGAAAGTTATGAGCAGTTCTTC.